Sequencing of this T cell receptor beta chain was carried out in a study of blood T cell repertoires in COVID-19. Study information: T cells, B-cell-depleted T cells, or PBMCs provided the cDNA or gDNA that served as material.

This clone was observed a handful of times. Sequencing was performed with immunoSEQ multiplex PCR; in TCRdb, only in-frame clones are kept and a portion is missing. In the table there are 350,000 to 450,000 clones, 80% to 90% of which are singletons. The sequencing input was peripheral blood. The TCR sequence derives from a woman aged 60-75 years with COVID-19, enrolled during active disease.

CDR3 sequence reads: CSVGAEPFYEQYF. The CDR3, as DNA: TGCAGCGTTGGGGCAGAACCCTTCTACGAGCAGTACTTC. The gene calls are TRBV29-1 and TRBJ2-7; D unresolved. The V and J ends lost 4 bases and 3 bases respectively, with 13 bases between them. The germline CDR1 and CDR2 sequences are SQVTM and ANQGSEA. CDR3 length: 13 residues.